This T cell receptor (beta chain) was identified during a study of blood T cells in healthy people across ages (dated by TCRdb to between 2014 and 2016). Regarding the research as a whole: Template switching captured roughly one uniquely barcoded TCR beta cDNA molecule per two T cells in model experiments. To avoid experimental bias, donors of different ages were spread randomly across the sequencing lanes. Using the same blood draw, the study looked at two additional independent replicas of 1 million unique cDNA reads for two donors, one aged 18 to 30 and the other aged 80 or older. The donors were divided into four age groups: young (average approximately 16 years), middle-aged (over 35), aged (around 59) and long-lived (around 87). The study measured age-related changes in TCR beta repertoire diversity using deep sequencing normalized with unique cDNA molecular identifiers. Points the paper makes about the study in general: Total diversity estimates from one million sequenced T cells were considered lower bounds and underestimates. As age increased, observed TCR beta diversity per million T cells dropped in a roughly linear way, and a significant reduction was already evident by age roughly 40. Bulk unsorted PBMC profiling prevented conclusive comparison of naive and antigen-experienced compartments. Compared with the aged group, the long-lived group had more naive CD4+ T cells, fewer expanded clones and increased TCR diversity, suggesting age selection. A strong correlation was found between observed TCR beta diversity and the percentage of naive T cells measured by flow cytometry. Donor CMV infection status was unknown, potentially confounding age-related changes in expanded clonotypes.

Notes on this clonotype: Its antigen remains undetermined. No base-level quality is on record; no much larger clone is a single base apart.

The library was obtained by 5' RACE. This sample was sequenced with an Illumina HiSeq 2500. A second roughly 6 to 11 cycle PCR used a sample-barcoded 5' primer and a J-beta primer mix. A unique molecular identifier was introduced onto each TCR beta cDNA molecule by a template-switch 5' adaptor carrying 12 random nucleotides. Each sample yielded at least 2.5 million CDR3-containing paired-end reads. First-strand cDNA was synthesized from all RNA with the Mint cDNA synthesis kit, primed by a TRBC-specific oligonucleotide. After uracil-DNA glycosylase treatment, a first 18-cycle PCR used universal primers M1SS and BC2_uni_R on all cDNA. From the authors' description of their analysis: Each sample was normalized by randomly selecting 1 million high-quality reads, each carrying a distinct molecular identifier. Instead of being binned into consensus sequences, reads that shared molecular identifiers were thrown out. CDR3 identification, clonotype clustering and error correction used MiTCR with a Q25 quality threshold and the strictest error-elimination algorithm. A nonparametric unseen species model with Euler transformation was used to estimate lower-bound total TCR beta diversity. The raw public reads went through TCRdb reprocessing: fastp at Q25, MiXCR clone calling, in-frame beta chains kept. Rows with one shared CDR3 protein collapse into an entry with the most common genes and DNA. The V and J calls reflect TCRdb's pipeline rather than the authors' work. This sample has around 1,500,000 distinct CDR3 sequences in its table, and approximately 30% of those were observed once. The top ten clones comprise about 7.7% of the sample.

The 35 to 40 donors, aged 6 to 90 years, were systemically healthy Caucasian individuals from Russia. Approximately 10 milliliters of peripheral blood were collected from each donor into EDTA-treated Vacutainer tubes. PBMCs were isolated by Ficoll-Paque density-gradient centrifugation, with at least 6.5 million obtained per sample. Total RNA, at least 6 micrograms per sample, was extracted from PBMCs with Trizol reagent. Naive CD45RAhigh/CD27high T cell percentages were measured by flow cytometry on a PBMC aliquot from every donor. The CDR3, from cysteine to phenylalanine, totals 15 residues. This entry keeps only the CDR3 DNA: 45 bases, framed from base 1.

Specimen: blood. The chain is encoded by TRBV12-3 or TRBV12-4 joined to TRBJ1-5; the D gene could be TRBD1 or TRBD2, each one agreeing over 6 bases. The DNA matches TRBJ2-3 better at its end, which makes the J call doubtful. This receptor was obtained from a woman in her twenties or thirties in good health. Here the CDR3 is given as CASSLKGGSNQPQYF. At the DNA level, the sequence is TGTGCCAGCAGTTTAAAGGGGGGAAGCAATCAGCCCCAGTATTTT.